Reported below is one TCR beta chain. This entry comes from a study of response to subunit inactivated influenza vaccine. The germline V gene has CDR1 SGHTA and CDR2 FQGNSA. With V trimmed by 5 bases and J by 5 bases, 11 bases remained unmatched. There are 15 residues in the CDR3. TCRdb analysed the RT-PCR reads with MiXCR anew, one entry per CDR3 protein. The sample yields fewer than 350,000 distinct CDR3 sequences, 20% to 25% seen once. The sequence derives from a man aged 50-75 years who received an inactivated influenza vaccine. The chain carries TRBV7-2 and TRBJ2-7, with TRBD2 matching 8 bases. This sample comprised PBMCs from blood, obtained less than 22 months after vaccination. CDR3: CASSPGGGYGDEQYF. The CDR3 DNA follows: TGTGCCAGCAGCCCGGGCGGGGGGTATGGCGACGAGCAGTACTTC.